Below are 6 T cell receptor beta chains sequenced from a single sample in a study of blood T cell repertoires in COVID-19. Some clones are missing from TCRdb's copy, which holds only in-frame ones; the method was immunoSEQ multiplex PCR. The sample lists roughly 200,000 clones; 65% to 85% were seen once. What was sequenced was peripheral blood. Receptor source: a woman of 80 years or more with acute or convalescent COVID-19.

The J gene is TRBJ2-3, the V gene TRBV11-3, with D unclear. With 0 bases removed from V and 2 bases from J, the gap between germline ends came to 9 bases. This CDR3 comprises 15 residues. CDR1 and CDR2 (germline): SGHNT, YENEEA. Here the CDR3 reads CASSLEGLPTDTQYF. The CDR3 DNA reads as TGTGCCAGCAGCTTAGAGGGCCTTCCCACAGATACGCAGTATTTT.

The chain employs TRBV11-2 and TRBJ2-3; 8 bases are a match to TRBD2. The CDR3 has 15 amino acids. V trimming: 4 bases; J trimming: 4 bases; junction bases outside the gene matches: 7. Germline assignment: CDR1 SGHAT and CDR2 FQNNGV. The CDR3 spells CASSYAGGIADTQYF. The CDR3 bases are TGTGCCAGCAGCTACGCGGGGGGTATAGCAGATACGCAGTATTTT.

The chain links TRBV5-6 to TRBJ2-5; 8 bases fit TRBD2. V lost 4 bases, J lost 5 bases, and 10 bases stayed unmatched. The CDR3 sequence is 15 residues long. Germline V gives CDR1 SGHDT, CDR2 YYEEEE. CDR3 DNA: TGTGCCAGCAGCCCCGGACTAGCACGGCACGAGACCCAGTACTTC. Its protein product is CASSPGLARHETQYF.

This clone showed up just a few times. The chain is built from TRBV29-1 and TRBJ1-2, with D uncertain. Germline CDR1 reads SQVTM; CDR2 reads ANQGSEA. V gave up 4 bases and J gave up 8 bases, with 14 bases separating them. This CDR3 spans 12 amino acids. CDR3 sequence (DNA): TGCAGCGTTGGATTGGAGATCGGCGGCTACACCTTC. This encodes CSVGLEIGGYTF.

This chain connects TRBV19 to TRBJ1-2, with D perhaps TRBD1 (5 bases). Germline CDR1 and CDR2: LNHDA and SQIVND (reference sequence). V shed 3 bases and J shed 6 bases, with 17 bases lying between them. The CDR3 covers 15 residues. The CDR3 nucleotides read TGTGCCAGTAGTATTTCCCCGCAGGGAACGGATGGCTACACCTTC. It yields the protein CASSISPQGTDGYTF.

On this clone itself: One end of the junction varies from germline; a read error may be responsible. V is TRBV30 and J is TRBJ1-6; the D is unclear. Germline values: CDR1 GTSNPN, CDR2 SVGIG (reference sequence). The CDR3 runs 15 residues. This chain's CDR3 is CAWTSESSYNSPLHF. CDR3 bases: TGTGCTTGGACCAGCGAGAGCTCCTATAATTCACCCCTCCACTTT.